Listed below are T cell receptor beta chains from one sample, sequenced in a study of T-cell reconstitution after alpha-beta-depleted transplantation in children. Each CDR3 protein is one row after TCRdb ran MiXCR on the PCR reads. The sample has under 140,000 distinct CDR3 sequences, 10% seen once; the top ten hold around 8.2%. This material consisted of PBMCs from the stem cell graft donor, taken from the stem cell graft. The receptor source for this set is a human donor who donated a stem cell graft to a child with acute lymphoblastic leukemia. Both conserved end residues are part of each CDR3. The D gene is left open where the match is weak. Rows may omit the clone size; those that give it use once, few, many or a size class.

abundance: many; d_gene: TRBD1; j_gene: TRBJ2-7; v_gene: TRBV27; CDR3nt: TGTGCCAGCAGTCAACCGGGACAGAGCACCTACGAGCAGTACTTC; CDR3aa: CASSQPGQSTYEQYF
abundance: many; d_gene: .; j_gene: TRBJ2-5; v_gene: TRBV24-1; CDR3nt: TGTGCCACCAGTAATCCAGGGCGGGAGACCCAGTACTTC; CDR3aa: CATSNPGRETQYF
abundance: .; d_gene: TRBD1; j_gene: TRBJ2-7; v_gene: TRBV30; CDR3nt: TGTGCCTGGAGTAGACAGGGGGTATCCCCCTACGAGCAGTACTTC; CDR3aa: CAWSRQGVSPYEQYF
abundance: .; d_gene: TRBD2; j_gene: TRBJ2-3; v_gene: TRBV7-2; CDR3nt: TGTGCCAGCAGCCGGACTAGCGGGAGGCCCTTTGCTACGCAGTATTTT; CDR3aa: CASSRTSGRPFATQYF
abundance: many; d_gene: .; j_gene: TRBJ1-1; v_gene: TRBV18; CDR3nt: TGTGCCAGCTCACCTGGCGGGGTCGAGAACACTGAAGCTTTCTTT; CDR3aa: CASSPGGVENTEAFF
abundance: many; d_gene: .; j_gene: TRBJ1-1; v_gene: TRBV29-1; CDR3nt: TGCAGCGTAGGCCACGGGGGGAAGGAAGCTTTCTTT; CDR3aa: CSVGHGGKEAFF
abundance: many; d_gene: .; j_gene: TRBJ2-2; v_gene: TRBV12-3/TRBV12-4; CDR3nt: TGTGCCAGCAGGCCATCCGGCAGCCGCTACGGCGGGGAGCTGTTTTTT; CDR3aa: CASRPSGSRYGGELFF
abundance: few; d_gene: .; j_gene: TRBJ2-2; v_gene: TRBV3-1; CDR3nt: TGTGCCAGCACCCAAGATCTGGGCAGGGATTTAGGCGGGGAGCTGTTTTTT; CDR3aa: CASTQDLGRDLGGELFF
abundance: many; d_gene: .; j_gene: TRBJ2-3; v_gene: TRBV7-2; CDR3nt: TGTGCCAGCAGCTTAGTTGCCGGGGGCGCAGATACGCAGTATTTT; CDR3aa: CASSLVAGGADTQYF
abundance: many; d_gene: .; j_gene: TRBJ1-2; v_gene: TRBV7-2; CDR3nt: TGTGCCAGCAGTCAAAATGGGGTTGGGCATGGCTACACCTTC; CDR3aa: CASSQNGVGHGYTF
abundance: many; d_gene: TRBD2; j_gene: TRBJ2-1; v_gene: TRBV6-2/TRBV6-3; CDR3nt: TGTGCCAGCAGCTACTTAACCGGACTAGCGGGAGTCTATGAGCAGTTCTTC; CDR3aa: CASSYLTGLAGVYEQFF
abundance: many; d_gene: .; j_gene: TRBJ2-5; v_gene: TRBV7-8; CDR3nt: TGTGCCAGCAGCTCGTACTACGACCGGGAGACCCAGTACTTC; CDR3aa: CASSSYYDRETQYF
abundance: many; d_gene: .; j_gene: TRBJ1-1; v_gene: TRBV11-2; CDR3nt: TGTGCCAGCAGCTCGAGGATACAGAACACTGAAGCTTTCTTT; CDR3aa: CASSSRIQNTEAFF
abundance: many; d_gene: TRBD1; j_gene: TRBJ2-7; v_gene: TRBV7-8; CDR3nt: TGTGCCAGCAGTTCGACAGGGAACCCCTACGAGCAGTACTTC; CDR3aa: CASSSTGNPYEQYF
abundance: many; d_gene: TRBD2; j_gene: TRBJ2-3; v_gene: TRBV15; CDR3nt: TGTGCCACCAGCGCCCGTAGCGGGGGGATGGATACGCAGTATTTT; CDR3aa: CATSARSGGMDTQYF
abundance: few; d_gene: TRBD2; j_gene: TRBJ2-7; v_gene: TRBV7-9; CDR3nt: TGTTCCAGCAGCCCGTGGGGACTAGCGGGCGACGAGCAGTACTTC; CDR3aa: CSSSPWGLAGDEQYF
abundance: few; d_gene: .; j_gene: TRBJ1-1; v_gene: TRBV9; CDR3nt: TGTGCCAGCAGCGCCTCGCCAGGGACTGAAGCTTTCTTT; CDR3aa: CASSASPGTEAFF
abundance: .; d_gene: TRBD1; j_gene: TRBJ2-6; v_gene: TRBV25-1; CDR3nt: TGTGCCAGCAGTGGACAGGGGTCTGGGGCCAACGTCCTGACTTTC; CDR3aa: CASSGQGSGANVLTF
abundance: .; d_gene: .; j_gene: TRBJ2-1; v_gene: TRBV7-2; CDR3nt: TGTGCCAGCAGCTTAAACCGCGGCCGGAGCTCCTACAATGAGCAGTTCTTC; CDR3aa: CASSLNRGRSSYNEQFF
abundance: many; d_gene: .; j_gene: TRBJ2-7; v_gene: TRBV5-6; CDR3nt: TGTGCCAGCAGCTTCTTATATGAATTCTCCTACGAGCAGTACTTC; CDR3aa: CASSFLYEFSYEQYF
abundance: many; d_gene: .; j_gene: TRBJ2-4; v_gene: TRBV21-1; CDR3nt: TGTGCCAGCAGCAAAGGATTTCCAGGGTGGCAAAACATTCAGTACTTC; CDR3aa: CASSKGFPGWQNIQYF
abundance: many; d_gene: .; j_gene: TRBJ2-7; v_gene: TRBV25-1; CDR3nt: TGTGCCAGCAGTGTTGGGCCTTACGAGCAGTACTTC; CDR3aa: CASSVGPYEQYF
abundance: many; d_gene: .; j_gene: TRBJ1-1; v_gene: TRBV29-1; CDR3nt: TGCAGCGTTGTGGCAGGCCGGACTGAAGCTTTCTTT; CDR3aa: CSVVAGRTEAFF
abundance: .; d_gene: .; j_gene: TRBJ2-3; v_gene: TRBV7-2; CDR3nt: TGTGCCAGCAGCCCGACCGGGACTTTCACAGATACGCAGTATTTT; CDR3aa: CASSPTGTFTDTQYF
abundance: many; d_gene: TRBD1; j_gene: TRBJ2-1; v_gene: TRBV29-1; CDR3nt: TGCAGCTCCCTCCACAGGGGTCGGTACAATGAGCAGTTCTTC; CDR3aa: CSSLHRGRYNEQFF
abundance: many; d_gene: .; j_gene: TRBJ1-6; v_gene: TRBV20-1; CDR3nt: TGCAGTGCTAGAGGAGGGTCCACGATTAATTCACCCCTCCACTTT; CDR3aa: CSARGGSTINSPLHF
abundance: many; d_gene: .; j_gene: TRBJ2-6; v_gene: TRBV12-3/TRBV12-4; CDR3nt: TGTGCCAGCAGTTTTAGGGCGGGCTCTGGGGCCAACGGCCTGACTTTC; CDR3aa: CASSFRAGSGANGLTF
abundance: many; d_gene: .; j_gene: TRBJ1-1; v_gene: TRBV7-7; CDR3nt: TGTGCTAGCAGCTTAAGGCCGAGGACTGAAGCTTTCTTT; CDR3aa: CASSLRPRTEAFF
abundance: many; d_gene: TRBD1; j_gene: TRBJ2-7; v_gene: TRBV9; CDR3nt: TGTGCCAGCAGCAAACGACAGGGCTCCTCCTACGAGCAGTACTTC; CDR3aa: CASSKRQGSSYEQYF
abundance: many; d_gene: .; j_gene: TRBJ2-7; v_gene: TRBV20-1; CDR3nt: TGCAGTGCTAGGGGTAGTTACGAGCAGTACTTC; CDR3aa: CSARGSYEQYF
abundance: many; d_gene: TRBD2; j_gene: TRBJ2-3; v_gene: TRBV7-2; CDR3nt: TGTGCCAGCAGCTGGTCGAACGGGAGGGCCACAGATACGCAGTATTTT; CDR3aa: CASSWSNGRATDTQYF
abundance: many; d_gene: TRBD1; j_gene: TRBJ1-1; v_gene: TRBV5-1; CDR3nt: TGCGCCAGCAGCTTGTCCCTACAGGGGGGGACTGAAGCTTTCTTT; CDR3aa: CASSLSLQGGTEAFF
abundance: many; d_gene: .; j_gene: TRBJ2-3; v_gene: TRBV20-1; CDR3nt: TGCAGTGCCCACACACCCCCTGGCACAGATACGCAGTATTTT; CDR3aa: CSAHTPPGTDTQYF
abundance: many; d_gene: .; j_gene: TRBJ2-3; v_gene: TRBV3-1; CDR3nt: TGTGCCAGCAGCCAACAACTAGCACCCGATACGCAGTATTTT; CDR3aa: CASSQQLAPDTQYF
abundance: many; d_gene: .; j_gene: TRBJ1-4; v_gene: TRBV5-1; CDR3nt: TGCGCCAGCAGCTTGACCCCACAGACTAATGAAAAACTGTTTTTT; CDR3aa: CASSLTPQTNEKLFF
abundance: few; d_gene: TRBD1; j_gene: TRBJ1-1; v_gene: TRBV5-1; CDR3nt: TGCGCCAGCAGCTCGGACAGGATCACTGAAGCTTTCTTT; CDR3aa: CASSSDRITEAFF
abundance: many; d_gene: .; j_gene: TRBJ2-7; v_gene: TRBV20-1; CDR3nt: TGCAGTGCTAGAGCTCCACAGGGAGTCCTCTACGAGCAGTACTTC; CDR3aa: CSARAPQGVLYEQYF
abundance: many; d_gene: .; j_gene: TRBJ1-4; v_gene: TRBV20-1; CDR3nt: TGCAGTTCCCGAATAACTACTAATGAAAAACTGTTTTTT; CDR3aa: CSSRITTNEKLFF
abundance: many; d_gene: .; j_gene: TRBJ1-2; v_gene: TRBV7-2; CDR3nt: TGTGCCAGCAACACACCGACTATAAACTATGGCTACACCTTC; CDR3aa: CASNTPTINYGYTF
abundance: many; d_gene: TRBD2; j_gene: TRBJ2-2; v_gene: TRBV11-1; CDR3nt: TGTGCCAGCAGCTCGCCTTGGGGGGGGAACACCGGGGAGCTGTTTTTT; CDR3aa: CASSSPWGGNTGELFF
abundance: many; d_gene: .; j_gene: TRBJ1-1; v_gene: TRBV6-6; CDR3nt: TGTGCCAGCTATTCTCGGGAGAACACTGAAGCTTTCTTT; CDR3aa: CASYSRENTEAFF
abundance: many; d_gene: .; j_gene: TRBJ2-7; v_gene: TRBV20-1; CDR3nt: TGCAGTGCTCTCAGGGAGACAGAGGAGCAGTACTTC; CDR3aa: CSALRETEEQYF
abundance: many; d_gene: .; j_gene: TRBJ1-6; v_gene: TRBV7-2; CDR3nt: TGTGCCAGCAGCTCCACGGGGGTTAATTCACCCCTCCACTTT; CDR3aa: CASSSTGVNSPLHF
abundance: many; d_gene: TRBD1; j_gene: TRBJ1-4; v_gene: TRBV29-1; CDR3nt: TGCAGCGTCAAAGGGACAGGCATAAATGAAAAACTGTTTTTT; CDR3aa: CSVKGTGINEKLFF
abundance: many; d_gene: .; j_gene: TRBJ2-1; v_gene: TRBV18; CDR3nt: TGTGCCAGCTCACCACTTAGCCAGACTCACTACAATGAGCAGTTCTTC; CDR3aa: CASSPLSQTHYNEQFF
abundance: many; d_gene: .; j_gene: TRBJ2-7; v_gene: TRBV7-2; CDR3nt: TGTGCCAGCAGTCAAGAGGGACAAGGACCCTACGAGCAGTACTTC; CDR3aa: CASSQEGQGPYEQYF
abundance: many; d_gene: TRBD1; j_gene: TRBJ1-2; v_gene: TRBV10-3; CDR3nt: TGTGCCATCAGTGAGTCAGGACAGGGGGGTTTCACCTTC; CDR3aa: CAISESGQGGFTF
abundance: many; d_gene: TRBD2; j_gene: TRBJ2-1; v_gene: TRBV3-1; CDR3nt: TGTGCCAGCAGCCAACATCTTAGCGGGATAAATGGCAATGAGCAGTTCTTC; CDR3aa: CASSQHLSGINGNEQFF
abundance: .; d_gene: TRBD2; j_gene: TRBJ2-3; v_gene: TRBV20-1; CDR3nt: TGCAGTGCTAGAGCCCGCCCGGGACTAGCGAAAACAACGCAGTATTTT; CDR3aa: CSARARPGLAKTTQYF
abundance: many; d_gene: .; j_gene: TRBJ2-5; v_gene: TRBV29-1; CDR3nt: TGCAGCGTTGACTCACACACTGGGGAGACCCAGTACTTC; CDR3aa: CSVDSHTGETQYF